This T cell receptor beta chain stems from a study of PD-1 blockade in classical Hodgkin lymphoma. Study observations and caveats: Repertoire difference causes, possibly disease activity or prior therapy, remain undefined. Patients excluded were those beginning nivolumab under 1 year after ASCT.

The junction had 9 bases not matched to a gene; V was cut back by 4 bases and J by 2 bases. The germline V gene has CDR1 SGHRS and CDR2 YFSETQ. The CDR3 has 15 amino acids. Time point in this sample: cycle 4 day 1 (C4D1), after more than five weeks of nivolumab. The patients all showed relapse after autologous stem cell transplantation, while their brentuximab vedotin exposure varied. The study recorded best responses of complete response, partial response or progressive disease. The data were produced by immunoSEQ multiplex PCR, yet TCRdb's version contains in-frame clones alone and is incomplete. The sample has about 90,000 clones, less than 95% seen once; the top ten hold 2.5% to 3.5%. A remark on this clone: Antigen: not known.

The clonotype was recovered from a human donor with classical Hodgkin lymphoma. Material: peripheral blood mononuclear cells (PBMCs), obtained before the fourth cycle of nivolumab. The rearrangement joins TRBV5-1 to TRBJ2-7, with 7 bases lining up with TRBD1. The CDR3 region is CASSSWTGPTYEQYF. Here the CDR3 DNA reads TGCGCCAGCAGCAGCTGGACAGGACCGACCTACGAGCAGTACTTC.